This TCR beta chain emerged from a study of T-cell memory formation after mild COVID-19. On the study more broadly: TCR clusters showed largely donor specificity. Study-level findings and limits: Contracting clones, day 15 to 85, had balanced CD4/CD8, and later expanders favored CD4+. Pre-infection memory showed some responding clones, and this suggested that cross-reactive memory joined.

TCRdb re-called the 5' RACE reads with MiXCR, one entry per CDR3 protein. This table holds fewer than 400,000 distinct CDR3 sequences, 10% to 15% found once. V shed 4 bases and J shed 0 bases, with 10 bases lying between them. Germline values: CDR1 LGHDT, CDR2 YNNKEL (reference sequence). This CDR3 region has 14 residues. Remarks on this clonotype: Its specificity is not known.

The rearrangement uses TRBV3-1 and TRBJ2-7, with D hard to call. The source of this sequence is a man between 18 and 29 years old who had mild COVID-19 (a few samples of this study predate the infection). Cell type and time point are not known. What was sequenced was PBMCs or a T cell subset sorted from them (not recorded which). The CDR3 reads CASSPSYSSYEQYF. The CDR3 coding sequence is TGTGCCAGCAGCCCTTCCTATAGCTCCTACGAGCAGTACTTC.